This entry lists 16 T cell receptor beta chains sequenced from one sample in a study of human T cells and chemical hapten exposure. This sample's time point: patch test 2, 6 weeks after DPC sensitization. Treatment noted: therapeutic diphenylcyclopropenone sensitization with weekly scalp DPC. TCRdb passed the RACE reads through MiXCR, listing each CDR3 protein once. The data show roughly 380,000 distinct CDR3 sequences, about 6% seen once. The specimen was whole blood, collected in connection with sensitization to the hapten diphenylcyclopropenone (DPC). These receptors were obtained from a woman between 18 and 30 years old with alopecia areata. Some clones in this sample may be carry-over from other donors' samples.

There are a few counts of this clonotype. V gene TRBV6-1 combines with J gene TRBJ1-1; 12 positions match TRBD1. The germline CDR1 and CDR2 sequences are MNHNS and SASEGT. This CDR3 is 13 amino acids long. With 5 bases clipped from V and 11 bases from J, the junction kept 6 bases outside the gene matches. The chain's CDR3 is CASSRDRGPTAFF. Written as DNA, the CDR3 is TGTGCCAGCAGTAGGGACAGGGGGCCCACCGCTTTCTTT.

V gene TRBV7-9 combines with J gene TRBJ1-4, with 10 bases aligning to TRBD1. The V gene's germline CDR1 is SEHNR and CDR2 FQNEAQ (reference sequence). Trimming removed 6 bases from V and 5 bases from J; junction bases left unmatched: 6. CDR3 length: 15 residues. The CDR3 sequence: CASSPGQGENEKLFF. The CDR3 region has the DNA TGTGCCAGCAGTCCCGGACAGGGGGAGAATGAAAAACTGTTTTTT.

This clonotype was seen a few times. The chain carries TRBV7-9 and TRBJ1-5; D is undetermined. Per germline, CDR1 SEHNR and CDR2 FQNEAQ (reference sequence). The CDR3 extends over 14 amino acids. Trimming pared 5 bases from V and 5 bases from J, leaving 13 bases between. CDR3 sequence reads: CASSMTGVDQPQHF. The CDR3, as DNA: TGTGCCAGCAGCATGACTGGGGTAGATCAGCCCCAGCATTTT.

The rearrangement uses TRBV12-3 or TRBV12-4 and TRBJ2-1; TRBD2 matches 7 bases. Trimming at V came to 5 bases and at J to 4 bases, leaving 11 bases not matched to a gene. CDR3 length: 16 residues. The CDR3 DNA reads as TGTGCCAGCAGTCAAGTAGGGAGGGCGGTTTACAATGAGCAGTTCTTC. This encodes CASSQVGRAVYNEQFF.

The chain combines TRBV15 with TRBJ1-4; 8 bases align to TRBD1. Germline CDR1 is LNHNV and CDR2 is YYDKDF (reference sequence). The V gene end was trimmed by 5 bases and the J gene end by 5 bases; junction bases not matched to a gene: 10. The CDR3 length is 16 residues. The CDR3: CATSLWRDRGNEKLFF. CDR3 coding DNA: TGTGCCACCAGCCTATGGCGCGACAGGGGCAATGAAAAACTGTTTTTT.

This clonotype was detected a few times. V usage is TRBV6-5 and J usage is TRBJ2-2; D might be TRBD1 or TRBD2, each matching 6 bases. V lost 4 bases, J lost 0 bases, and 15 bases lay in between. The CDR3 contains 17 residues. From germline, CDR1 is MNHEY and CDR2 SVGAGI. CDR3 nucleotide sequence: TGTGCCAGCAGTTTAGGGCTGGAGGGGGCGAACACCGGGGAGCTGTTTTTT. It translates to CASSLGLEGANTGELFF.

CDR3 protein: CASSLVSLTRRSYNEQFF. Written as DNA, the CDR3 is TGCGCCAGCAGCTTGGTCTCACTCACCCGAAGAAGCTACAATGAGCAGTTCTTC. The chain uses TRBV5-1 and TRBJ2-1; D gene uncertain. Germline-derived CDR1 and CDR2 are SGHRS and YFSETQ. The CDR3 runs 18 residues. Deletions cut 0 bases from V and 3 bases from J, with 19 bases between.

In nucleotides, the CDR3 is TGTGCCACCAGTGACCATGGCAGTAGCTACACCTTC. Protein sequence: CATSDHGSSYTF. The V gene is TRBV24-1, the J gene TRBJ1-2; D gene ambiguous. The V and J ends lost 4 bases and 9 bases respectively, with 11 bases between them. This CDR3 spans 12 amino acids. Germline-derived CDR1 and CDR2 are KGHDR and SFDVKD.

This clonotype has ten or more counts. The gene calls are TRBV5-4 and TRBJ2-3, with no clear D. The CDR3 spans 13 residues. Trimming shortened V by 0 bases and J by 2 bases, and 4 bases separated the two germline ends. In germline, CDR1 is SGHNT, CDR2 YYREEE (reference sequence). CDR3 DNA: TGTGCCAGCAGCTTGGACGACACAGATACGCAGTATTTT. This codes for CASSLDDTDTQYF.

This clonotype has only a few counts. This chain links TRBV4-1 with TRBJ1-2, with D possibly TRBD1 on 6 matching bases. V was shortened by 4 bases and J by 4 bases, with 13 bases between the two germline ends. From germline, CDR1 is MGHRA and CDR2 YSYEKL. This CDR3 region has 14 residues. This CDR3 is CASSPNRDPYGYTF. The CDR3 nucleotides read TGCGCCAGCAGCCCGAACAGGGATCCCTATGGCTACACCTTC.

This clonotype showed up just a few times. The J gene is TRBJ2-3, the V gene TRBV7-2; 11 nucleotides agree with TRBD1. The CDR3 contains 14 residues. Germline lookup yields CDR1 SGHTA and CDR2 FQGNSA. V trimming: 8 bases; J trimming: 2 bases; junction bases outside the gene matches: 3. The CDR3 bases are TGTGCCAGCGGACAGGGGGCGAACACAGATACGCAGTATTTT. Protein sequence: CASGQGANTDTQYF.

This clonotype appeared many times. The CDR3 nucleotides read TGCGCCAGCAGCTTGACAGGGGCTCTGGGCGACACTGAAGCTTTCTTT. Translated, it gives CASSLTGALGDTEAFF. The chain couples TRBV5-1 to TRBJ1-1, with 7 bases aligning to TRBD1. The CDR3 is made up of 16 amino acids. Germline CDR1 and CDR2: SGHRS and YFSETQ. The V segment lost 1 base and the J segment 3 bases; nucleotides outside the gene matches: 9.

A few counts support this clonotype. CDR3 DNA sequence: TGCAGTGCTAGAGGCGAGTGGGCCACTCTCAGCTCGAACACCGGGGAGCTGTTTTTT. Its translation: CSARGEWATLSSNTGELFF. The chain has TRBV20-1 and TRBJ2-2; D is unresolved. Trimming removed 1 base from V and 0 bases from J, with 21 bases in between. The CDR3 covers 19 residues. CDR1 is DFQATT, CDR2 SNEGSKA, per germline (reference sequence).

This clonotype occurred many times. The V and J genes are TRBV27 and TRBJ1-1; D unclear. Germline CDR1 and CDR2: MNHEY and SMNVEV (reference sequence). The V end was cut by 1 base, the J end by 4 bases, with 7 bases between. The CDR3 sequence is 13 residues long. The CDR3 sequence: CASSLYRGTEAFF. CDR3 nucleotides: TGTGCCAGCAGTTTATATCGGGGCACTGAAGCTTTCTTT.

The chain uses TRBV2 and TRBJ2-1, with D possibly TRBD2 on 6 matching bases. The CDR3 totals 15 residues. CDR1 is SNHLY and CDR2 is FYNNEI in the germline V gene. Trimming stripped 1 base from V and 6 bases from J, with 13 bases between. The CDR3 DNA sequence: TGTGCCAGCAGTGAAGTCGGGGGAGAGGTCAATGAGCAGTTCTTC. It codes for CASSEVGGEVNEQFF.

This clonotype came up many times. The chain has TRBV6-1 and TRBJ1-2; D may be TRBD1 (5 bases). Germline loops: CDR1 MNHNS, CDR2 SASEGT. CDR3 length: 18 amino acids. V lost 6 bases and J 6 bases, leaving 29 bases between the germline ends. The CDR3 reads CASSPGALRRLGGDGYTF. CDR3 DNA sequence: TGTGCCAGCAGCCCGGGAGCACTGCGGCGGTTGGGGGGAGATGGCTACACCTTC.